This T cell receptor beta chain emerged from a study of blood T cell repertoires in COVID-19. Study as a whole: Samples came from the United States, Italy and Spain, spanning acute and convalescent COVID-19.

Trimming took 5 bases from V and 6 from J; bases not matched to a gene: 13. The CDR3 sequence is 17 residues long. Germline V gene sequence: CDR1 SGHTA, CDR2 FQGNSA. In the original processing: How many nucleated cells were present was estimated from reference gene primer amplification. This table comes from immunoSEQ multiplex PCR, and its TCRdb copy is limited to in-frame clones, with some not included. V, J and clone size are those of that table, while D and trimming were read from the DNA. This sample has approximately 130,000 clones, with approximately 80% found just once. This clone has only one observation.

This sequence was found in a man aged 40-49 years with active or convalescent COVID-19. The specimen sequenced was peripheral blood. The chain couples TRBV7-2 to TRBJ2-4; 10 bases fit TRBD2. Here the CDR3 reads CASSLSTSGGVRNIQYF. CDR3 in DNA: TGTGCCAGCAGCCTTTCAACAAGCGGGGGGGTCAGAAACATTCAGTACTTC.